A single T cell receptor (beta chain) is shown here with its context. This CDR3 spans 13 amino acids. Germline assignment: CDR1 KGHSH and CDR2 LQKENI. The V gene lost 2 bases and the J gene lost 0 bases, with 5 bases spanning the gap. The individuals used as controls were healthy donors who had been matched for both age and sex. The data were obtained in a study of CD8 T cells in Susac syndrome. Random-hexamer reverse transcription was applied to roughly 0.45 to 1 ug RNA. TCRdb reprocessed the immunoSEQ multiplex PCR reads via MiXCR and lists one record per CDR3 protein. In the table there are 100,000 to 150,000 distinct CDR3 sequences, around 94% of which are singletons.

Sequences were obtained from CD4+ T cells from PBMCs. The chain employs TRBV18 and TRBJ2-7; D not certain. The sequence derives from a human donor in good health. CDR3 sequence (DNA): TGTGCCAGCTCACCAACAGACTCCTACGAGCAGTACTTC. Translation gives CASSPTDSYEQYF.